The 6 T cell receptor beta chains reported below all come from one sample, sequenced in a study of T cells in Graves' hyperthyroidism and ophthalmopathy (dated by TCRdb to between 2018 and 2021). Library preparation was by multiplex PCR. TCRdb records Illumina HiSeq 2000 as the sequencer. The TCR beta CDR3 regions were amplified from RNA transcripts. The first round of RT-PCR for the TCR CDR3 was performed with the HTBI primer set and the Qiagen OneStep RT-PCR kit. TCRdb reprocessing: public reads trimmed at Q25 with fastp, clones called with MiXCR, in-frame beta chains kept. Rows with a matching CDR3 protein are joined into one entry that keeps the most common DNA and genes. A total of under 800,000 distinct CDR3 sequences appear in this sample, approximately 14% of them only once. Roughly 10% of the sample comes from the top ten. Input material: blood. The receptors were gathered from a woman aged 18-30 years with Graves' hyperthyroidism.

J is TRBJ2-3 and V is TRBV25-1, with a tentative D call TRBD2 (6 bases). V lost 3 bases to trimming and J lost 5 bases, with 15 bases between them. This CDR3 region has 15 residues. The germline V gene has CDR1 MGHDK and CDR2 SYGVNS. The CDR3 DNA is TGTGCCAGCAGTGAGGGACGGCGGACTAAAGATACGCAGTATTTT. Amino acid sequence: CASSEGRRTKDTQYF.

This clonotype occurred many times. V usage is TRBV7-3 and J usage is TRBJ2-2; no definite D call. This CDR3 has 14 residues. Trimming took 3 bases from V and 6 from J, leaving 11 bases between them. CDR1 is SGHTA and CDR2 is FQGTGA in the germline V gene. The CDR3 sequence is CASSFISTAGELFF. Written as DNA, the CDR3 is TGTGCCAGCAGCTTTATTAGCACAGCCGGGGAGCTGTTTTTT.

Concerning this clonotype: A much bigger clone sits one base away, suggesting this may be a read error. The rearrangement uses TRBV7-6 and TRBJ2-1; D possibly uses TRBD1 or TRBD2 (5 bases each). This CDR3 comprises 13 residues. The germline CDR1 and CDR2 sequences are SGHVS and FNYEAQ. CDR3 sequence: CASSLPGQGERFF. The CDR3 DNA reads TGTGCCAGCAGCCTCCCGGGGCAGGGTGAGCGGTTCTTC.

This clonotype was counted only a few times. The chain links TRBV20-1 to TRBJ2-7; 9 bases line up with TRBD1. Germline lookup yields CDR1 DFQATT and CDR2 SNEGSKA (reference sequence). After removal of 3 bases from V and 5 bases from J, the junction contained 14 bases not matched to a gene. CDR3 length: 16 amino acids. The CDR3 region is CSARGPPGQGSHEQYF. Here the CDR3 DNA reads TGCAGTGCTAGGGGCCCTCCGGGACAGGGTTCCCACGAGCAGTACTTC.

The sample holds many counts of this clonotype. J is TRBJ2-7 and V is TRBV7-3; 7 positions match TRBD1. V lost 5 bases and J lost 2; bases outside the gene matches: 9. The V gene's germline CDR1 is SGHTA and CDR2 FQGTGA. The CDR3 is 15 amino acids. The CDR3 bases are TGTGCCAGCAGCATAGACTCGACAGGGACCTACGAGCAGTACTTC. It is translated as CASSIDSTGTYEQYF.

In nucleotides, the CDR3 is TGTGCCTGCCAGGCGGGAGGGCAAAGAGTTGAGCAGTACTTC. This translates into CACQAGGQRVEQYF. The J gene is TRBJ2-7, the V gene TRBV30; 9 nucleotides agree with TRBD2. V trimming: 6 bases; J trimming: 7 bases; junction bases outside the gene matches: 13. This CDR3 comprises 14 residues. CDR1 and CDR2 from the germline V gene are GTSNPN and SVGIG (reference sequence). The full variable domain, with the rest looked up from reference TRBV30 and TRBJ2-7, is SQTIHQWPATLVQPVGSPLSLECTVEGTSNPNLYWYRQAAGRGLQLLFYSVGIGQISSEVPQNLSASRPQDRQFILSSKKLLLSDSGFYLCACQAGGQRVEQYFGPGTRLTVT.